The present entry profiles one T cell receptor beta chain with its context. The sample is drawn from a study of T cell responses to AZD1222 COVID-19 vaccine. This CDR3 region has 15 residues. Germline CDR1 MNHEY, CDR2 SVGAGI. J was trimmed by 5 bases and V by 0 bases; bases with no gene match: 7. The protocol was immunoSEQ multiplex PCR, while the TCRdb copy is restricted to in-frame clones and leaves out a portion. There are 100,000 to 150,000 clones in the sample; under 95% occur only once, and about 1.1% lies in the top ten. The chain joins TRBV6-5 to TRBJ2-7; TRBD2 agrees at 7 bases. This sequence was found in an adult who received the AZD1222 COVID-19 vaccine. The source was peripheral blood, collected 28 days after the second AZD1222 dose. The CDR3 DNA reads TGTGCCAGCAGTTACTCTGGCGGGAGATCCCACGAGCAGTACTTC. It is translated as CASSYSGGRSHEQYF.